This T cell receptor beta chain appears in the sequencing data of a study of regulatory T cells in long-lasting Graves disease. Overall study: Those Graves' patients who were newly diagnosed had been on antithyroid drugs under 3 months.

According to the study, TCR beta libraries were built with iRepertoire HTBI primers and CDR3-region Arm-PCR. In the study's own analysis: Sequenced samples collectively carried some 60 TRBV and 14 TRBJ segments. From the multiplex PCR reads, TCRdb called clonotypes with MiXCR, one entry per CDR3 protein. In this record, the V and J calls reflect TCRdb's handling and not the investigators' own analysis. The profile covers over 450,000 distinct CDR3 sequences, with more than 10% appearing a single time and 8% to 10% taken by the ten largest. Indicated time point: newly diagnosed GD, antithyroid drugs for less than 3 months. Construction of the TCR library relied on RNA isolated from PBMCs. Between the trimmed V and J ends, which lost 7 bases and 10 bases, there was a span of 14 bases. This CDR3 is built from 12 residues. Per germline, CDR1 LNHDA and CDR2 SQIVND (reference sequence). These data were also reused for a study on T cells in Graves' hyperthyroidism and ophthalmopathy. As that report states: These patients, aged 18 to 65, had recently diagnosed hyperthyroidism lasting under 2 months.

The specimen comprised peripheral blood mononuclear cells (PBMCs), sampled at new diagnosis, from a patient treated with antithyroid drugs. The sequence was collected from a woman aged 30 to 39 with Graves disease. This rearrangement joins TRBV19 to TRBJ2-1, with D uncertain. The DNA for the CDR3 is TGTGCCAGTATGAGCAGCTCCTACGAGCAGTTCTTC. Its protein product is CASMSSSYEQFF. The whole variable domain, filled in from reference TRBV19 and TRBJ2-1, reads DGGITQSPKYLFRKEGQNVTLSCEQNLNHDAMYWYRQDPGQGLRLIYYSQIVNDFQKGDIAEGYSVSREKKESFPLTVTSAQKNPTAFYLCASMSSSYEQFFGPGTRLTVL.